This TCR beta chain is drawn from a study of blood T cell repertoires in COVID-19. Across the study: The United States, Italy and Spain supplied acute and convalescent COVID-19 samples.

Using immunoSEQ multiplex PCR, the repertoire was profiled, and TCRdb retains in-frame clones only, with some absent. The data hold about 110,000 clones, with about 90% observed a single time. CDR1 and CDR2 from the germline V gene are MNHEY and SMNVEV (reference sequence). Unmatched junction bases numbered 10, after V lost 3 bases and J lost 8 bases. CDR3 size: 15 residues. Sequencing input: peripheral blood. This TCR came from a human donor in a cohort sampled during active COVID-19. The V gene is TRBV27, the J gene TRBJ1-2, with 9 bases matching TRBD1. CDR3 DNA: TGTGCCAGCAGTTTGGGGGGACAGGGTTTACGGGGCTACACCTTC. It encodes CASSLGGQGLRGYTF.